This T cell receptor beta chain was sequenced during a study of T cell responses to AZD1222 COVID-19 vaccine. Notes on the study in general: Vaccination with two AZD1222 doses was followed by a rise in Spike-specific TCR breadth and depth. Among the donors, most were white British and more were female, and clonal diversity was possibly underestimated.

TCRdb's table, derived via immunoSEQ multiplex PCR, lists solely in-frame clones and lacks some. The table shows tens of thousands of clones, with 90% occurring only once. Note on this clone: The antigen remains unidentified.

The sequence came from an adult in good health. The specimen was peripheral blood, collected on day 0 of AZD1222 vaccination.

The CDR3 loop is CASSLDRWTYNSPLHF. CDR3 DNA: TGCGCCAGCAGCTTGGACAGGTGGACCTATAATTCACCCCTCCACTTT. The J gene is TRBJ1-6, the V gene TRBV5-1; D is possibly TRBD1 (5 bases). There are 16 residues in the CDR3. Deletions cut 0 bases from V and 2 bases from J, with 9 bases between. CDR1 SGHRS and CDR2 YFSETQ come from the germline V gene.